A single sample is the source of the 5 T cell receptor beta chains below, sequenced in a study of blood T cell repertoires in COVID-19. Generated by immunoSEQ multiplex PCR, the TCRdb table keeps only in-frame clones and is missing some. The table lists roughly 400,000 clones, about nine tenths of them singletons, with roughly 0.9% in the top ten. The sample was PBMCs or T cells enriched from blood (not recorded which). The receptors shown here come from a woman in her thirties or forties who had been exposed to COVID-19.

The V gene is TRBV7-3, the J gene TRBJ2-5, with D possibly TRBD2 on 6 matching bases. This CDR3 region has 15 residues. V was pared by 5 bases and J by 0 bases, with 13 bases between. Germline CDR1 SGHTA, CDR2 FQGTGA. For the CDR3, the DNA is TGTGCCAGCAGCCCGCTGGGGGGATACCAAGAGACCCAGTACTTC. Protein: CASSPLGGYQETQYF.

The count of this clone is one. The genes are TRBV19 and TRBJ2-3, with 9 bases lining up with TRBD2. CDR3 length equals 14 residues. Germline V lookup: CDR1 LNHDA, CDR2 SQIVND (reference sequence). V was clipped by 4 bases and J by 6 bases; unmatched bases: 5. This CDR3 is CASSTSGGRDTQYF. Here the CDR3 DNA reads TGTGCCAGTAGTACCAGCGGGGGGCGGGATACGCAGTATTTT.

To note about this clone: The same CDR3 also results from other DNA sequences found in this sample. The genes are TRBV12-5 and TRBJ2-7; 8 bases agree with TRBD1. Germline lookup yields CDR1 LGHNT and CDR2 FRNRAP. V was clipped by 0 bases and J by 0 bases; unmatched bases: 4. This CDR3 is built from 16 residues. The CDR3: CASGLVLGTGSYEQYF. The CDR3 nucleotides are TGTGCTAGTGGTTTGGTATTAGGGACAGGCTCCTACGAGCAGTACTTC.

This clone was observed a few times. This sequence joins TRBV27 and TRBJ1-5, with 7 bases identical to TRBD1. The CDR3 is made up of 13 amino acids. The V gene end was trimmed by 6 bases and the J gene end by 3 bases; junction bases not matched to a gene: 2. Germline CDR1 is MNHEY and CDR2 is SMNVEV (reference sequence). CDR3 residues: CASRTGNNQPQHF. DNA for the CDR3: TGTGCCAGCAGGACAGGGAACAATCAGCCCCAGCATTTT.

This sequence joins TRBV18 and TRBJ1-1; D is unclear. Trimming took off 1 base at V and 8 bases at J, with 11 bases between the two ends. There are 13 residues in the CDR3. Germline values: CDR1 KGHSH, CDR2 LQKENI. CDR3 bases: TGTGCCAGCTCACCACTTCCGGGAGGAGAAGCTTTCTTT. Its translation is CASSPLPGGEAFF.